In this sample, the clone carrying this T cell receptor beta chain turned up a few times. Its matching antigen is unknown. A second PCR of about 7 to 12 cycles used a sample-barcoded 5' primer and a J-beta primer mix. TCRdb called the 5' RACE reads again in MiXCR, with one record for every CDR3 protein. Altogether roughly 1.7 million distinct CDR3 sequences are present, roughly 30% being singletons, with the ten largest covering 10% to 12%. These data originate in a study of blood T cells in healthy people across ages. General observations from the study: With unsorted PBMCs, a conclusive comparison of naive versus antigen-experienced cells was not possible. Relative to aged donors, long-lived donors carried more naive CD4+ cells and displayed higher diversity.

The study recruited healthy Caucasian donors from Russia who were aged about 6 to 95. The ends lost 5 bases at V and 2 bases at J; junction bases unmatched: 5. Germline CDR1 and CDR2: ENHRY and SYGVKD. CDR3 length: 14 residues. The V gene is TRBV10-3, the J gene TRBJ1-2, with 7 nucleotides matching TRBD1. Sequenced material: blood. The origin of this receptor is a woman aged 30 to 39 in good health. The CDR3: CAISRTGLNYGYTF. The CDR3 DNA reads TGTGCCATCAGTAGGACAGGCCTGAACTATGGCTACACCTTC.